The 15 T cell receptor beta chains given below trace back to one sample, sequenced in a study of T cells in Graves' hyperthyroidism and ophthalmopathy. RNA transcripts gave rise to amplified TCR beta CDR3 regions. The TCR CDR3 was amplified in a first-round RT-PCR using the HTBI primer set. Each CDR3 protein gets one entry after TCRdb re-called the multiplex PCR reads with MiXCR. There are about 580,000 distinct CDR3 sequences in the sample; roughly 13% occur only once, and more than 5% lies in the top ten. The source material was blood. These receptors were taken from a young woman with Graves' hyperthyroidism that later progressed to Graves' ophthalmopathy.

This clonotype was seen repeatedly, ten times or more. The J gene is TRBJ1-2, the V gene TRBV7-9; 10 bases map to TRBD1. The CDR3 extends over 17 amino acids. Germline V gives CDR1 SEHNR, CDR2 FQNEAQ (reference sequence). With V trimmed by 5 bases and J by 5 bases, 14 bases remained unmatched. CDR3 DNA: TGTGCCAGCAGCCGACAGGGGGCAACCTATCCTCCGTATGGCTACACCTTC. As protein: CASSRQGATYPPYGYTF. Based on the CDR3 plus reference TRBV7-9 and TRBJ1-2, the full variable domain is DTGVSQNPRHKITKRGQNVTFRCDPISEHNRLYWYRQTLGQGPEFLTYFQNEAQLEKSRLLSDRFSAERPKGSFSTLEIQRTEQGDSAMYLCASSRQGATYPPYGYTFGSGTRLTVV.

This clonotype appeared a few times. The chain couples TRBV7-2 to TRBJ2-3, with a weak D call TRBD1 (5 bases). CDR3 length equals 16 residues. Germline V gives CDR1 SGHTA, CDR2 FQGNSA. Trimming shortened V by 5 bases and J by 0 bases, and 15 bases separated the two germline ends. The CDR3 here is CASSPRAVLSTDTQYF. The CDR3 DNA follows: TGTGCCAGCAGCCCCAGGGCCGTTCTAAGCACAGATACGCAGTATTTT. The full variable domain, in which reference TRBV7-2 and TRBJ2-3 provide the parts outside the CDR3, is GAGVSQSPSNKVTEKGKDVELRCDPISGHTALYWYRQSLGQGLEFLIYFQGNSAPDKSGLPSDRFSAERTGGSVSTLTIQRTQQEDSAVYLCASSPRAVLSTDTQYFGPGTRLTVL.

This clonotype was seen ten or more times. The chain joins TRBV3-1 to TRBJ1-5, with 8 positions matching TRBD1. This CDR3 has 13 amino acids. In germline, CDR1 is LGHDT, CDR2 YNNKEL (reference sequence). J lost 6 bases, V lost 2 bases, and 0 bases had no gene match. The CDR3 loop reads CASSQTGGQPQHF. The CDR3, as DNA: TGTGCCAGCAGCCAAACAGGGGGTCAGCCCCAGCATTTT.

The chain combines TRBV5-1 with TRBJ2-2; 7 nucleotides agree with TRBD1. The CDR3 loop spans 18 amino acids. The V and J ends lost 0 bases and 1 base, in that order; junction bases with no gene match: 9. Per the germline V gene, CDR1 is SGHRS and CDR2 is YFSETQ. The CDR3 spells CASSLGTGADLNTGELFF. Here the CDR3 DNA reads TGCGCCAGCAGCTTGGGCACAGGGGCCGACCTGAACACCGGGGAGCTGTTTTTT.

There are many counts of this clonotype. The chain carries TRBV5-1 and TRBJ1-6; maybe TRBD1 (5 bases). The germline CDR1 and CDR2 sequences are SGHRS and YFSETQ. V was shortened by 0 bases and J by 9 bases, with 10 bases between the two germline ends. The CDR3 length is 14 residues. CDR3: CASSLEGRGSPLHF. CDR3 bases: TGCGCCAGCAGCTTGGAGGGGAGAGGTTCACCCCTCCACTTT. The full variable domain, in which reference TRBV5-1 and TRBJ1-6 provide the parts outside the CDR3, is KAGVTQTPRYLIKTRGQQVTLSCSPISGHRSVSWYQQTPGQGLQFLFEYFSETQRNKGNFPGRFSGRQFSNSRSEMNVSTLELGDSALYLCASSLEGRGSPLHFGNGTRLTVT.

Notes on this clonotype: A read error may be the cause here, since a much bigger clone is one base away. The rearrangement uses TRBV20-1 and TRBJ2-4; 9 nucleotides match TRBD2. CDR3 length: 16 amino acids. From germline, CDR1 is DFQATT and CDR2 SNEGSKA (reference sequence). As DNA, the CDR3 is TGCAGTGCCCGAGGCGGGGGGGAAGTAGCCAAAAACATTCAGTGCTTC. Translating it yields CSARGGGEVAKNIQCF.

This sequence joins TRBV6-5 and TRBJ2-2, with 15 bases that match TRBD2. The germline V gene has CDR1 MNHEY and CDR2 SVGAGI. The V segment lost 4 bases and the J segment 0 bases; nucleotides outside the gene matches: 9. This CDR3 contains 20 residues. The CDR3 DNA follows: TGTGCCAGCAGTTCACAACCGGGACTAGCGGGAGGTTCGAACACCGGGGAGCTGTTTTTT. This codes for CASSSQPGLAGGSNTGELFF.

This chain uses TRBV10-2 with TRBJ1-2; possibly TRBD1 for D (6 bases). This CDR3 spans 16 amino acids. Germline CDR1 reads WSHSY; CDR2 reads SAAADI. V lost 6 bases to trimming and J lost 1 base, with 18 bases between them. CDR3 DNA: TGCGCCAGCAGAACCCGGGACAAGGGGGATAACTATGGCTACACCTTC. It codes for CASRTRDKGDNYGYTF.

This clonotype has at least ten counts. The chain uses TRBV6-1 and TRBJ1-2; no reliable D call. V dropped 0 bases and J dropped 8 bases, with 13 bases sitting between them. This CDR3 has 14 amino acids. Germline CDR1 and CDR2: MNHNS and SASEGT. The CDR3 sequence: CASSEARYAGGYTF. The CDR3 region has the DNA TGTGCCAGCAGTGAAGCGCGGTACGCGGGGGGCTACACCTTC.

The CDR3 reads CASSSHSNTGELFF. CDR3 in DNA: TGTGCCAGCAGCTCCCATTCGAACACCGGGGAGCTGTTTTTT. The rearrangement uses TRBV5-5 and TRBJ2-2, with no clear D. With 3 bases removed from V and 0 bases from J, the gap between germline ends came to 6 bases. Germline values: CDR1 SGHKS, CDR2 YYEKEE (reference sequence). The CDR3 runs to 14 residues.

This clonotype came up many times. The CDR3 DNA reads as TGTGCCTGGAGTGTCAAGCGGGCCCAGGGAGAGACCCAGTACTTC. It specifies CAWSVKRAQGETQYF. The chain joins TRBV30 to TRBJ2-5, with D possibly being TRBD2 (6 bases). V was cut by 0 bases and J by 4 bases, with 15 bases left in between. The CDR3 is made up of 15 amino acids. Germline CDR1 GTSNPN, CDR2 SVGIG (reference sequence).

This clonotype was seen only a few times. The chain is built from TRBV4-3 and TRBJ1-2; 7 nucleotides match TRBD1. The CDR3 runs 15 residues. The J segment lost 3 bases and the V segment lost 3 bases, leaving 7 bases of the junction unmatched. CDR1 LGHNA and CDR2 YSLEER come from the germline V gene. The CDR3 here is CASSQSDREDYGYTF. The CDR3 nucleotides read TGCGCCAGCAGCCAGTCCGACAGGGAAGACTATGGCTACACCTTC.

The V call is TRBV20-1, the J call TRBJ2-7, with 9 bases lining up with TRBD1. From germline, CDR1 is DFQATT and CDR2 SNEGSKA (reference sequence). The CDR3 contains 14 residues. The ends lost 5 bases at V and 3 bases at J; junction bases unmatched: 8. The CDR3 sequence: CSALPGTGYYEQYF. The CDR3 DNA is TGCAGTGCTTTGCCCGGGACAGGGTACTACGAGCAGTACTTC.

In the case of this clonotype: A much larger clone differs from this one at a single base, so this may be a read error. V gene TRBV30 combines with J gene TRBJ2-3; D is ambiguous. V was cut by 1 base and J by 4 bases, with 9 bases left in between. CDR3 length: 13 residues. Looked up from germline, CDR1 is GTSNPN and CDR2 is SVGIG (reference sequence). The CDR3 DNA reads as TGTGCCTGGAGTGCGGAGTGGGCAGATACGCAGTATTTT. Translated, it gives CAWSAEWADTQYF.

V gene TRBV5-1 combines with J gene TRBJ1-2; weak D call: TRBD1 (5 bases). The germline V and J ends were trimmed by 4 bases and 7 bases, with 20 bases remaining between them. The CDR3 runs 15 residues. CDR1 is SGHRS and CDR2 is YFSETQ in the germline V gene. The CDR3 DNA sequence: TGCGCCAGCAGCGGGGGGACCGCCGGACGGAGTGGCTACACCTTC. Its translation: CASSGGTAGRSGYTF.